This TCR beta chain emerged from a study of blood T cell repertoires in COVID-19. In the study overall: Donors in the United States, Italy and Spain gave samples during acute or convalescent COVID-19. Sample material is recorded as cDNA or gDNA derived from T cells, B-cell-depleted T cells, or PBMCs.

CDR3 length: 14 amino acids. Per the germline V gene, CDR1 is SEHNR and CDR2 is FQNEAQ (reference sequence). The V end was cut by 1 base, the J end by 3 bases, with 9 bases between. In the study's own analysis: Amplification with reference gene primers provided the estimates of nucleated cell counts. Profiled with immunoSEQ multiplex PCR; TCRdb holds only in-frame clones, not every one. V and J calls and clone size come straight from that table; D and trimming were deduced from the DNA. The top ten hold around 6.3% of the sample, which has 150,000 to 200,000 clones, around four fifths seen once. The chain links TRBV7-9 to TRBJ2-5; D perhaps matches TRBD1 (6 bases). This TCR was sampled from an older man with active or convalescent COVID-19. Sequenced input: peripheral blood. CDR3 in amino acids: CASSLVYREETQYF. In nucleotides, the CDR3 is TGTGCCAGCAGCTTAGTCTACAGGGAAGAGACCCAGTACTTC.